This paragraph reports one TCR beta chain. These data belong to a study of blood T cell repertoires in COVID-19. Original processing methods: Reference gene primer amplification in the assay estimated nucleated cell counts. Only in-frame clones appear in the TCRdb table, and some are missing; sequencing was by immunoSEQ multiplex PCR. V and J calls and clone size come straight from that table; D and trimming were deduced from the DNA. The sample holds 130,000 or so clones, approximately 85% seen once. The CDR3 totals 12 residues. The germline CDR1 and CDR2 sequences are SEHNR and FQNEAQ (reference sequence). Trimming removed 5 bases at V and 5 bases at J, with 10 bases between.

Specimen: peripheral blood. The receptor was isolated from a human donor in a cohort sampled during active COVID-19. The chain carries TRBV7-9 and TRBJ2-7, with D possibly TRBD1 on 5 matching bases. For the CDR3, the DNA is TGTGCCAGCAGCCCCCAGGGTGACGAGCAGTACTTC. Protein sequence: CASSPQGDEQYF.